This T cell receptor (beta chain) emerged from a study of blood T cell repertoires in COVID-19. Study context: Acute-phase and convalescent COVID-19 samples originated in the United States, Italy and Spain.

Per germline, CDR1 MNHNY and CDR2 SVGAGI (reference sequence). The CDR3 consists of 17 residues. V shed 5 bases, J shed 0 bases, and the junction held 8 bases outside the gene matches. Generated by immunoSEQ multiplex PCR, the TCRdb table keeps only in-frame clones and is missing some. The sample lists 70,000 to 95,000 clones; 85% to 90% were seen once. This chain connects TRBV6-6 to TRBJ1-5, with 9 bases matching TRBD1. The receptor was isolated from a woman in her seventies with acute or convalescent COVID-19. The sample comprised peripheral blood. The CDR3 region has the DNA TGTGCCAGCAGTCACAGGGGGCCCAAGTATAGCAATCAGCCCCAGCATTTT. Its translation: CASSHRGPKYSNQPQHF.